The next 31 T cell receptor beta chains were all read from a single sample in a study of T cells of healthy individuals. TCRdb reprocessed the 5' RACE reads with MiXCR, giving one entry per CDR3 protein. The sample shows over 95,000 distinct CDR3 sequences, 15% to 20% of them seen only once. All receptors derive from a human donor in good health.

This clonotype has only a few counts. The chain employs TRBV6-2 or TRBV6-3 and TRBJ1-6, with D maybe TRBD1 (5 bases). Trimming pared 6 bases from V and 7 bases from J, leaving 13 bases between. This CDR3 contains 14 residues. Germline CDR1 MNHEY, CDR2 SVGEGT. CDR3 residues: CASSQDSTNSPLHF. CDR3 sequence (DNA): TGTGCCAGCAGCCAAGACAGTACAAATTCACCCCTCCACTTT.

The CDR3: CASGDTSGGDTQYF. The CDR3 DNA reads as TGCGCCAGCGGAGACACTAGCGGGGGAGATACGCAGTATTTT. This chain connects TRBV5-1 to TRBJ2-3, with 11 bases identical to TRBD2. The germline gives CDR1 SGHRS, CDR2 YFSETQ. The CDR3 has 14 amino acids. Germline trimming cut 7 bases from V and 5 bases from J; bases unmatched to any gene: 6.

This clonotype occurred many times. This rearrangement joins TRBV5-1 to TRBJ1-1, with D possibly TRBD1 on 5 matching bases. Trimming stripped 0 bases from V and 8 bases from J, with 8 bases between. There are 12 residues in the CDR3. Germline V gene data show CDR1 as SGHRS and CDR2 as YFSETQ. CDR3 sequence (DNA): TGCGCCAGCAGCTTGGGGAGGGGCGAAGCTTTCTTT. Its translation is CASSLGRGEAFF.

This chain links TRBV20-1 with TRBJ2-3, with 9 positions matching TRBD1. V gave up 5 bases and J gave up 5 bases; unmatched junction bases: 5. This CDR3 comprises 13 residues. CDR1 is DFQATT and CDR2 is SNEGSKA in the germline V gene (reference sequence). CDR3 nucleotide sequence: TGCAGTGCTGGAGGACAGGGGCTAGATACGCAGTATTTT. It specifies CSAGGQGLDTQYF.

The CDR3 reads CASSIRDIYEQYF. CDR3 coding DNA: TGTGCCAGCAGTATCCGGGACATCTACGAGCAGTACTTC. The chain has TRBV6-6 and TRBJ2-7; D is perhaps TRBD1 (6 bases). Trimming took off 5 bases at V and 3 bases at J, with 11 bases between the two ends. This CDR3 spans 13 amino acids. CDR1 is MNHNY, CDR2 SVGAGI, per germline (reference sequence).

This clonotype was picked up a small number of times. The rearrangement joins TRBV24-1 to TRBJ2-2; TRBD1 matches at 10 bases. The CDR3 sequence is 15 residues long. CDR1 and CDR2 from the germline V gene are KGHDR and SFDVKD. V was clipped by 4 bases and J by 6 bases; unmatched bases: 4. The CDR3 DNA sequence: TGTGCCACCAGTGAGACAGGGGGCCTATCCGGGGAGCTGTTTTTT. It codes for CATSETGGLSGELFF.

In this sample, this clonotype turned up many times. This chain connects TRBV7-2 to TRBJ1-5, with D unresolved. CDR1 is SGHTA and CDR2 is FQGNSA in the germline V gene. The length of the CDR3 is 16 residues. The V gene lost 1 base and the J gene lost 2 bases, with 12 bases spanning the gap. The CDR3: CASSLGSSPGNQPQHF. CDR3 coding DNA: TGTGCCAGCAGCTTAGGATCCTCCCCGGGCAATCAGCCCCAGCATTTT.

This sequence joins TRBV20-1 and TRBJ2-7, with D hard to call. The V end lost 5 bases, the J end lost 5 bases, and 16 bases lay between the germline ends. CDR3 size: 13 residues. In germline, CDR1 is DFQATT, CDR2 SNEGSKA (reference sequence). The CDR3 nucleotides are TGCAGTGCTCCCCGCCCGGCGGTCGACGAGCAGTACTTC. This sequence encodes CSAPRPAVDEQYF.

This clonotype occurred many times. The chain uses TRBV7-2 and TRBJ2-5; possible D gene TRBD2, 7 bases. V was pared by 5 bases and J by 4 bases, with 17 bases between. Germline loops: CDR1 SGHTA, CDR2 FQGNSA. The CDR3 is 15 amino acids. The CDR3 loop reads CASSLQTGGGETQYF. The CDR3 DNA reads TGTGCCAGCAGCCTCCAAACGGGGGGCGGAGAGACCCAGTACTTC.

In this sample, this clonotype turned up many times. Relative to the germline gene, one junction end is altered; a read error may explain this. This sequence joins TRBV7-7 and TRBJ2-1; 7 bases fit TRBD2. This CDR3 has 17 residues. From germline, CDR1 is SSHAT and CDR2 FNYEAQ (reference sequence). CDR3 loop: CASSLAFRGSSYNEQFF. The CDR3 nucleotides read TGTGCTAGCAGCTTAGCCTTCCGCGGGAGCTCCTACAATGAGCAGTTCTTC.

This chain joins TRBV30 and TRBJ1-5; a possible D gene is TRBD1 (5 bases). Germline CDR1 and CDR2: GTSNPN and SVGIG (reference sequence). This CDR3 has 13 amino acids. V lost 8 bases and J lost 0, with 11 bases in between. CDR3 sequence reads: CAGGRGSNQPQHF. The CDR3 region has the DNA TGTGCCGGTGGTAGGGGTAGCAATCAGCCCCAGCATTTT. The whole variable domain, filled in from reference TRBV30 and TRBJ1-5, reads SQTIHQWPATLVQPVGSPLSLECTVEGTSNPNLYWYRQAAGRGLQLLFYSVGIGQISSEVPQNLSASRPQDRQFILSSKKLLLSDSGFYLCAGGRGSNQPQHFGDGTRLSIL.

This clonotype was counted between two and nine times. This sequence joins TRBV3-1 and TRBJ2-3, with D unresolved. The CDR3 is 14 amino acids. Trimming removed 8 bases at V and 6 bases at J, with 18 bases between. Germline assignment: CDR1 LGHDT and CDR2 YNNKEL (reference sequence). The CDR3 DNA sequence: TGTGCCAGCTGCAGGCGCCCCTGCGCGGATACGCAGTATTTT. It translates to CASCRRPCADTQYF.

CDR3 residues: CASSYRAARGFDEKLFF. In DNA form, the CDR3 reads TGTGCCAGCAGTTATAGGGCCGCGCGGGGTTTTGATGAAAAACTGTTTTTT. J is TRBJ1-4 and V is TRBV6-5; the D is unclear. The CDR3 runs to 17 residues. The V end was cut by 3 bases, the J end by 6 bases, with 20 bases between. Germline V gene sequence: CDR1 MNHEY, CDR2 SVGAGI.

Points on this clonotype: The conserved phenylalanine or tryptophan normally closing the CDR3 is absent here, so this likely arose from a read error. The J gene is TRBJ2-3, the V gene TRBV5-4; possibly TRBD2 for D (6 bases). CDR3 length: 16 residues. The ends were cut back, 2 bases at V and 1 base at J, with 14 bases in the middle. Germline CDR1 is SGHNT and CDR2 is YYREEE (reference sequence). CDR3 in DNA: TGTGCCAGCAGCTTTAGACAGCGGGCTCGCACAGATACGCAGTATTTG. This encodes CASSFRQRARTDTQYL.

In this sample, this clonotype turned up a few times. J is TRBJ2-3 and V is TRBV7-6; TRBD2 agrees at 8 bases. Losses at the gene ends were 2 bases for V and 5 bases for J; bases not matched to a gene: 3. The CDR3 spans 14 residues. Germline-derived CDR1 and CDR2 are SGHVS and FNYEAQ. The CDR3, as DNA: TGTGCCAGCAGCTTACCCACTAGCGGAGATACGCAGTATTTT. Protein product: CASSLPTSGDTQYF.

The J gene is TRBJ2-7, the V gene TRBV28; 10 bases align to TRBD1. Germline trimming cut 5 bases from V and 4 bases from J; bases unmatched to any gene: 5. This CDR3 has 14 residues. The germline V gene has CDR1 MDHEN and CDR2 SYDVKM. CDR3 sequence: CASSLPGQGYEQYF. The CDR3 bases are TGTGCCAGCAGTCTGCCGGGACAGGGGTACGAGCAGTACTTC. Full variable domain (remainder filled in from reference TRBV28 and TRBJ2-7): DVKVTQSSRYLVKRTGEKVFLECVQDMDHENMFWYRQDPGLGLRLIYFSYDVKMKEKGDIPEGYSVSREKKERFSLILESASTNQTSMYLCASSLPGQGYEQYFGPGTRLTVT.

The rearrangement links TRBV4-2 to TRBJ2-3; TRBD2 matches 12 bases. The CDR3 is made up of 15 amino acids. The V segment lost 4 bases and the J segment 5 bases; nucleotides outside the gene matches: 4. Germline lookup yields CDR1 LGHNA and CDR2 YNFKEQ. CDR3 region: CASSPLAGGRDTQYF. In DNA, the CDR3 is TGTGCCAGCAGCCCTCTAGCGGGGGGGCGAGATACGCAGTATTTT.

V usage is TRBV29-1 and J usage is TRBJ2-5; 7 bases are shared with TRBD2. The V gene end was trimmed by 4 bases and the J gene end by 4 bases; junction bases not matched to a gene: 12. The germline V gene has CDR1 SQVTM and CDR2 ANQGSEA. CDR3 length equals 15 residues. As DNA, the CDR3 is TGCAGCGTTGGGGTGGTTGGGGGGGGAGTAGAGACCCAGTACTTC. It translates to CSVGVVGGGVETQYF. The whole variable domain, remainder taken from reference TRBV29-1 and TRBJ2-5, is SAVISQKPSRDICQRGTSLTIQCQVDSQVTMMFWYRQQPGQSLTLIATANQGSEATYESGFVIDKFPISRPNLTFSTLTVSNMSPEDSSIYLCSVGVVGGGVETQYFGPGTRLLVL.

This chain connects TRBV24-1 to TRBJ2-1; 7 bases are a match to TRBD1. V dropped 5 bases and J dropped 9; count of bases not matched to a gene: 6. The CDR3 has 13 residues. Germline V gene data show CDR1 as KGHDR and CDR2 as SFDVKD. The CDR3 DNA reads TGTGCCACCAGTGCCTGGACAGGCTCTGAGCAGTTCTTC. Translation gives CATSAWTGSEQFF.

This clonotype was seen a few times. V usage is TRBV6-2 or TRBV6-3 and J usage is TRBJ1-1; D gene unclear. This CDR3 region has 12 residues. Germline V CDR1 and CDR2: MNHEY, SVGEGT. V was cut by 0 bases and J by 11 bases, with 10 bases left in between. The CDR3 reads CASSYSTGFAFF. CDR3 in DNA: TGTGCCAGCAGTTACTCGACGGGTTTTGCTTTCTTT.

This clonotype was picked up many times. The V gene is TRBV27, the J gene TRBJ1-5; a possible D gene is TRBD1 (5 bases). The CDR3 extends over 13 amino acids. CDR1 is MNHEY, CDR2 SMNVEV, per germline (reference sequence). The V and J ends lost 8 bases and 4 bases respectively, with 12 bases between them. The CDR3, as DNA: TGTGCCAGCTCCTGGGACGGGAATCAGCCCCAGCATTTT. This gives the protein CASSWDGNQPQHF.

There are many counts of this clonotype. This sequence joins TRBV3-1 and TRBJ2-5; 10 nucleotides line up with TRBD2. V shed 6 bases and J 6 bases; nucleotides not matched to a gene: 7. This CDR3 is 14 amino acids long. Germline V CDR1 and CDR2: LGHDT, YNNKEL (reference sequence). CDR3 in DNA: TGTGCCAGCAGGGCCGGGACTAGCGAAAAGACCCAGTACTTC. Protein sequence: CASRAGTSEKTQYF.

This clonotype has just a few counts. The J gene is TRBJ1-6, the V gene TRBV5-1, with D tentatively TRBD1 (5 bases). There are 15 residues in the CDR3. From germline, CDR1 is SGHRS and CDR2 YFSETQ. Trimming left V 4 bases short and J 10 bases short, with 18 bases between. The CDR3 region has the DNA TGCGCCAGCAGCCTCGGGTGGGGCGACTACTCACCCCTCCACTTT. This encodes CASSLGWGDYSPLHF.

This clonotype was seen only a few times. The CDR3 sequence: CATRPGQGMGNQPQHF. DNA of the CDR3: TGTGCCACAAGGCCGGGACAGGGAATGGGCAATCAGCCCCAGCATTTT. The chain has TRBV28 and TRBJ1-5; 9 nucleotides match TRBD1. This CDR3 region has 16 residues. Germline V CDR1 and CDR2: MDHEN, SYDVKM. After removal of 10 bases from V and 2 bases from J, the junction contained 12 bases not matched to a gene.

The V and J genes are TRBV27 and TRBJ2-7; 9 bases agree with TRBD1. The germline CDR1 and CDR2 sequences are MNHEY and SMNVEV (reference sequence). V was pared by 2 bases and J by 6 bases, with 8 bases of the junction left unmatched. The CDR3 sequence is 15 residues long. In DNA form, the CDR3 reads TGTGCCAGCAGTTTAATCGGGACAGGGATTGGCGAGCAGTACTTC. As protein: CASSLIGTGIGEQYF.

This chain uses TRBV7-9 with TRBJ2-5; TRBD2 matches at 10 bases. The CDR3 is 14 residues long. After removal of 4 bases from V and 4 bases from J, the junction contained 3 bases not matched to a gene. Looked up from germline, CDR1 is SEHNR and CDR2 is FQNEAQ (reference sequence). DNA of the CDR3: TGTGCCAGCAGCTCGTTAGCGGGAGGAGAGACCCAGTACTTC. Its translation: CASSSLAGGETQYF.

This clonotype was seen only a few times. The chain has TRBV20-1 and TRBJ2-1, with 10 bases that match TRBD2. V shed 6 bases and J 4 bases; nucleotides not matched to a gene: 9. The CDR3 spans 15 residues. The germline V gene has CDR1 DFQATT and CDR2 SNEGSKA (reference sequence). This CDR3 reads CSAERLAGGYNEQFF. CDR3 bases: TGCAGTGCCGAGAGGTTAGCGGGAGGTTACAATGAGCAGTTCTTC.

This chain links TRBV28 with TRBJ1-3; D not resolved. The CDR3 loop spans 14 amino acids. Germline V lookup: CDR1 MDHEN, CDR2 SYDVKM. Between the trimmed V and J ends, which lost 6 bases and 0 bases, there was a span of 9 bases. The CDR3 protein is CASSPTLSGNTIYF. CDR3 bases: TGTGCCAGCAGCCCGACCCTCTCTGGAAACACCATATATTTT.

The chain carries TRBV4-1 and TRBJ2-7; D might be TRBD2 (7 bases). V was trimmed by 1 base and J by 0 bases, leaving 16 bases between them. Looked up from germline, CDR1 is MGHRA and CDR2 is YSYEKL. This CDR3 has 17 residues. This CDR3 is CASSQVGAGASSYEQYF. CDR3 sequence (DNA): TGCGCCAGCAGCCAAGTCGGTGCGGGGGCGAGCTCCTACGAGCAGTACTTC.

This clonotype was observed at least ten times. CDR3 region: CASGTWTSGGRSTDTQYF. The CDR3 nucleotides read TGTGCCAGCGGAACTTGGACTAGCGGGGGGCGTAGCACAGATACGCAGTATTTT. The V call is TRBV7-2, the J call TRBJ2-3; TRBD2 matches at 14 bases. The J segment lost 0 bases and the V segment lost 8 bases, leaving 10 bases of the junction unmatched. CDR1 and CDR2 (germline): SGHTA, FQGNSA. This CDR3 comprises 18 residues.

There are many counts of this clonotype. For the CDR3, the DNA is TGCAGTGCTAGAGGGCGAGGGGCTGGCTACACTGAAGCTTTCTTT. Its translation: CSARGRGAGYTEAFF. V and J are TRBV20-1 and TRBJ1-1, with D perhaps TRBD1 (5 bases). Germline CDR1 is DFQATT and CDR2 is SNEGSKA (reference sequence). V lost 1 base to trimming and J lost 3 bases, with 15 bases between them. This CDR3 is built from 15 residues.